These 5 T cell receptor beta chains came from one sample sequenced in a study of blood T cell repertoires in COVID-19. The protocol was immunoSEQ multiplex PCR, while the TCRdb copy is restricted to in-frame clones and leaves out a portion. The table lists roughly 230,000 clones, roughly 80% of them singletons, with 7.9% in the top ten. Sample: peripheral blood. The origin of the receptors is a woman older than 75 with acute or convalescent COVID-19.

The chain employs TRBV6-5 and TRBJ2-1, with a possible D match to TRBD2 (5 bases). Between the trimmed V and J ends, which lost 8 bases and 3 bases, there was a span of 11 bases. The CDR3 is 13 amino acids. Germline V gives CDR1 MNHEY, CDR2 SVGAGI. In nucleotides, the CDR3 is TGTGCCAGCGAGAGGGCGAGCTACAATGAGCAGTTCTTC. Its protein is CASERASYNEQFF.

The chain joins TRBV15 to TRBJ1-3, with D possibly being TRBD1 (6 bases). The CDR3 is made up of 12 amino acids. The V end was cut by 5 bases, the J end by 4 bases, with 6 bases between. CDR1 and CDR2 from the germline V gene are LNHNV and YYDKDF (reference sequence). CDR3 amino acids: CATSGQGNTIYF. For the CDR3, the DNA is TGTGCCACCAGCGGACAGGGAAACACCATATATTTT.

The table lists this clone with a count of one. The chain uses TRBV7-2 and TRBJ2-7, with 14 bases that match TRBD2. Trimming cost V 5 bases and J 4 bases; bases outside gene matches: 7. The CDR3 covers 16 residues. CDR1 is SGHTA, CDR2 FQGNSA, per germline. CDR3 in amino acids: CASSPGLAGAQYEQYF. The CDR3 DNA follows: TGTGCCAGCAGCCCGGGACTAGCGGGGGCCCAGTACGAGCAGTACTTC.

The chain is built from TRBV6-5 and TRBJ2-5; 8 nucleotides match TRBD2. With 9 bases clipped from V and 4 bases from J, the junction kept 10 bases outside the gene matches. The CDR3 contains 14 residues. CDR1 is MNHEY, CDR2 SVGAGI, per germline. CDR3 residues: CASSSREGRETQYF. CDR3 coding DNA: TGTGCCAGTAGTAGTCGGGAGGGGCGAGAGACCCAGTACTTC.

This clone has more than one count but fewer than ten. The chain employs TRBV3-1 (or the pseudogene TRBV3-2) and TRBJ1-3, with D perhaps TRBD1 (6 bases). V lost 5 bases and J lost 0, with 11 bases in between. The CDR3 extends over 15 amino acids. Germline assignment: CDR1 LGHDT and CDR2 YNNKEL (reference sequence). This CDR3 reads CASSAGAYSGNTIYF. The CDR3 nucleotides are TGTGCCAGCAGCGCAGGGGCCTACTCTGGAAACACCATATATTTT.